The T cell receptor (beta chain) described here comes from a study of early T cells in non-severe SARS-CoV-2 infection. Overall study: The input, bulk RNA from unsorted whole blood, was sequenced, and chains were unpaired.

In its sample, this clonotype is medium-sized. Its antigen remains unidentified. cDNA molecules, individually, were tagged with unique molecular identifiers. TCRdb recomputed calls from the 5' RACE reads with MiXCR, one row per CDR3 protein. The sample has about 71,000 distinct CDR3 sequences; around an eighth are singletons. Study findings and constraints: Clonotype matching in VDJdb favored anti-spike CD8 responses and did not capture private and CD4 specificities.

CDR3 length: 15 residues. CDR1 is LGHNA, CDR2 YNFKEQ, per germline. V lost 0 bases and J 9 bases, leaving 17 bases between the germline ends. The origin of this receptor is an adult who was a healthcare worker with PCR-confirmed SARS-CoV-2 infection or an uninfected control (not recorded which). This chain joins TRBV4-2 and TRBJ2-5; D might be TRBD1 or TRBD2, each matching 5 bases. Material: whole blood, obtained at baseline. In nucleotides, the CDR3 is TGTGCCAGCAGCCAAGAAAGGGGTAGCCCGGAGGCCCAGTACTTC. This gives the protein CASSQERGSPEAQYF.